A single sample gave rise to the 30 T cell receptor beta chains below, sequenced in a study of blood T cell repertoires in COVID-19. Repertoires were generated with immunoSEQ multiplex PCR, while TCRdb's copy carries only in-frame clones and drops some. The sample lists 200,000 to 250,000 clones, approximately 80% occurring once. Sequencing used peripheral blood. Receptors were obtained from a man older than 75 with acute or convalescent COVID-19.

This chain joins TRBV7-9 and TRBJ1-6; D is ambiguous. The CDR3 consists of 15 residues. Germline V gene data show CDR1 as SEHNR and CDR2 as FQNEAQ (reference sequence). V gave up 1 base and J gave up 3 bases, with 7 bases separating them. The CDR3 spells CASSLELVYNSPLHF. The CDR3 nucleotides read TGTGCCAGCAGCTTAGAATTAGTCTATAATTCACCCCTCCACTTT.

The chain carries TRBV9 and TRBJ2-3; the D gene is possibly TRBD1 (5 bases). This CDR3 has 19 amino acids. Trimming pared 0 bases from V and 1 base from J, leaving 21 bases between. In germline, CDR1 is SGDLS, CDR2 YYNGEE. This CDR3 is CASSVGAGPPSIGTDTQYF. CDR3 bases: TGTGCCAGCAGCGTAGGTGCAGGGCCCCCCTCGATTGGCACAGATACGCAGTATTTT.

The CDR3 sequence is CASSAGQADQPQHF. In DNA, the CDR3 is TGCGCCAGCAGTGCGGGACAGGCAGATCAGCCCCAGCATTTT. The V and J genes are TRBV10-1 and TRBJ1-5; 8 bases are a match to TRBD1. Germline V CDR1 and CDR2: WNHNN, SYGVQD (reference sequence). The CDR3 has 14 amino acids. The V segment lost 4 bases and the J segment 5 bases; nucleotides outside the gene matches: 4.

The gene calls are TRBV6-5 and TRBJ1-5; D not certain. Trimming shortened V by 0 bases and J by 7 bases, and 13 bases separated the two germline ends. This CDR3 is built from 15 residues. Per the germline V gene, CDR1 is MNHEY and CDR2 is SVGAGI. CDR3 sequence: CASSYSWSSGQPQHF. CDR3 in DNA: TGTGCCAGCAGTTACTCTTGGAGCTCGGGGCAGCCCCAGCATTTT.

The chain recombines TRBV6-5 with TRBJ1-4, with D possibly being TRBD1 (5 bases). CDR3 length equals 15 residues. Germline V lookup: CDR1 MNHEY, CDR2 SVGAGI. The V end was cut by 7 bases, the J end by 2 bases, with 14 bases between. The CDR3 reads CASIWGVGTNEKLFF. The CDR3 region has the DNA TGTGCCAGCATATGGGGCGTGGGGACTAATGAAAAACTGTTTTTT.

This clone occurred many times. The chain recombines TRBV19 with TRBJ2-7; 9 positions agree with TRBD1. CDR1 and CDR2 from the germline V gene are LNHDA and SQIVND (reference sequence). CDR3 size: 14 residues. V lost 7 bases to trimming and J lost 2 bases; unmatched junction nucleotides: 6. This CDR3 reads CASKRTGGTYEQYF. The CDR3 coding sequence is TGTGCCAGTAAGCGCACAGGGGGCACCTACGAGCAGTACTTC.

The chain has TRBV30 and TRBJ1-5, with D possibly matching TRBD1 (5 bases). The length of the CDR3 is 21 residues. Germline V gives CDR1 GTSNPN, CDR2 SVGIG (reference sequence). The V end was cut by 3 bases, the J end by 0 bases, with 30 bases between. The CDR3 region has the DNA TGTGCCTGGAGCGTAAAAGAAGACTGGGGCAGGGCTTACTATAGCAATCAGCCCCAGCATTTT. Its translation is CAWSVKEDWGRAYYSNQPQHF.

The chain's CDR3 is CASSLTGERGGTEAFF. CDR3 DNA sequence: TGTGCCAGCAGTTTAACAGGGGAGAGGGGTGGCACTGAAGCTTTCTTT. V gene TRBV28 combines with J gene TRBJ1-1; 7 nucleotides match TRBD1. The CDR3 runs to 16 residues. The V gene's germline CDR1 is MDHEN and CDR2 SYDVKM. V gave up 2 bases and J gave up 4 bases; unmatched junction bases: 10.

V usage is TRBV6-1 and J usage is TRBJ2-7; unclear D gene. V was shortened by 0 bases and J by 1 base, with 16 bases between the two germline ends. Germline CDR1 is MNHNS and CDR2 is SASEGT. The length of the CDR3 is 17 residues. This CDR3 reads CASSEALRLLRSYEQYF. In nucleotides, the CDR3 is TGTGCCAGCAGTGAAGCGCTTCGACTCCTTAGGTCCTACGAGCAGTACTTC.

This clone turned up a few times. CDR3 sequence (DNA): TGTGCCAGCTCACCACGGGGCAACTCTGGAAACACCATATATTTT. This encodes CASSPRGNSGNTIYF. This chain connects TRBV18 to TRBJ1-3; a possible D gene is TRBD1 (5 bases). The CDR3 loop spans 15 amino acids. Germline V gene data show CDR1 as KGHSH and CDR2 as LQKENI. The germline V and J ends were trimmed by 1 base and 0 bases, with 7 bases remaining between them.

V and J are TRBV6-1 and TRBJ1-4; D is unresolved. Germline V gene lookup returns CDR1 MNHNS and CDR2 SASEGT. Trimming left V 6 bases short and J 4 bases short, with 12 bases between. The CDR3 is made up of 14 amino acids. Written as DNA, the CDR3 is TGTGCCAGCAGGAGGACTAGGCTTAATGAAAAACTGTTTTTT. It specifies CASRRTRLNEKLFF.

V and J are TRBV18 and TRBJ1-1; D gene unclear. CDR3 length: 15 residues. Germline assignment: CDR1 KGHSH and CDR2 LQKENI. V was cut by 1 base and J by 1 base, with 10 bases left in between. This chain's CDR3 is CASSPLSIRNTEAFF. The CDR3 DNA reads TGTGCCAGCTCACCACTTTCTATACGGAACACTGAAGCTTTCTTT.

This clone was found once. This chain uses TRBV9 with TRBJ1-1; 9 bases map to TRBD1. The V segment lost 2 bases and the J segment 3 bases; nucleotides outside the gene matches: 5. The CDR3 extends over 15 amino acids. The germline V gene encodes CDR1 SGDLS and CDR2 YYNGEE. CDR3: CASSVYTGGYTEAFF. The CDR3 bases are TGTGCCAGCAGCGTCTACACAGGGGGCTACACTGAAGCTTTCTTT.

The V call is TRBV24-1, the J call TRBJ1-2; no firm D call. Trimming took 2 bases from V and 8 from J, leaving 8 bases between them. The CDR3 is 12 amino acids. The germline CDR1 and CDR2 sequences are KGHDR and SFDVKD. CDR3: CATSDWATGYTF. In nucleotides, the CDR3 is TGTGCCACCAGTGATTGGGCCACAGGCTACACCTTC.

CDR3 in amino acids: CASSAGGYQETQYF. CDR3 in DNA: TGTGCCAGCAGCGCCGGAGGGTACCAAGAGACCCAGTACTTC. J is TRBJ2-5 and V is TRBV9, with D maybe TRBD2 (6 bases). V was cut by 3 bases and J by 0 bases, with 9 bases left in between. Germline loops: CDR1 SGDLS, CDR2 YYNGEE. The CDR3 totals 14 residues.

The chain links TRBV12-3 or TRBV12-4 to TRBJ1-2; no firm D call. V dropped 3 bases and J dropped 8 bases, with 13 bases sitting between them. This CDR3 contains 13 residues. The CDR3 loop reads CASSFYPPGGYTF. In nucleotides, the CDR3 is TGTGCCAGCAGTTTTTACCCTCCGGGGGGCTACACCTTC.

This clone occurred a few times. This chain connects TRBV24-1 to TRBJ1-2; 9 positions agree with TRBD1. Germline-derived CDR1 and CDR2 are KGHDR and SFDVKD. The CDR3 runs to 14 residues. Trimming took 4 bases from V and 7 from J; bases not matched to a gene: 6. CDR3 in DNA: TGTGCCACCAGTGAGGACAGGGGTATAGGTGGCTACACCTTC. Translating it yields CATSEDRGIGGYTF.

The chain couples TRBV27 to TRBJ2-7; TRBD2 matches 8 bases. The CDR3 consists of 15 residues. Germline V CDR1 and CDR2: MNHEY, SMNVEV (reference sequence). With 6 bases clipped from V and 6 bases from J, the junction kept 13 bases outside the gene matches. CDR3 protein: CASRASGWNRGEQYF. The CDR3 DNA reads TGTGCCAGCAGAGCTAGCGGGTGGAACCGGGGCGAGCAGTACTTC.

V is TRBV19 and J is TRBJ1-1; TRBD1 aligns across 9 bases. The CDR3 is 15 amino acids. CDR1 and CDR2 from the germline V gene are LNHDA and SQIVND (reference sequence). The V segment lost 5 bases and the J segment 10 bases; nucleotides outside the gene matches: 14. CDR3 coding DNA: TGTGCCAGTAGTCGACTAAGTACGGGACAGGGTTTAGCTTTCTTT. As protein: CASSRLSTGQGLAFF.

This rearrangement joins TRBV18 to TRBJ2-7; 7 bases are a match to TRBD2. CDR1 and CDR2 (germline): KGHSH, LQKENI. This CDR3 is 18 amino acids long. J was trimmed by 0 bases and V by 2 bases; bases with no gene match: 13. CDR3 bases: TGTGCCAGCTCACCATCAAGCATCCTAGCGGTGAGCTCCTACGAGCAGTACTTC. Amino acids: CASSPSSILAVSSYEQYF.

The chain uses TRBV9 and TRBJ2-7; TRBD2 aligns across 7 bases. From germline, CDR1 is SGDLS and CDR2 YYNGEE. The CDR3 covers 15 residues. Trimming at V came to 3 bases and at J to 0 bases, leaving 6 bases not matched to a gene. Here the CDR3 DNA reads TGTGCCAGCAGCGCTGGGGGGGTGAGCTCCTACGAGCAGTACTTC. This codes for CASSAGGVSSYEQYF.

This chain connects TRBV7-2 to TRBJ2-5; tentatively, D is TRBD1 (7 bases). Trimming removed 5 bases at V and 3 bases at J, with 10 bases between. The CDR3 runs to 13 residues. CDR1 is SGHTA and CDR2 is FQGNSA in the germline V gene. CDR3 in amino acids: CASSPGGKETQYF. CDR3 DNA: TGTGCCAGCAGCCCAGGGGGGAAAGAGACCCAGTACTTC.

This clone was seen a handful of times. V is TRBV12-3 or TRBV12-4 and J is TRBJ1-3; D gene ambiguous. The ends were cut back, 8 bases at V and 9 bases at J, with 11 bases in the middle. The CDR3 is made up of 11 amino acids. This CDR3 is CASSYRATIYF. For the CDR3, the DNA is TGTGCCAGCTCGTATAGAGCCACCATATATTTT.

The rearrangement links TRBV7-9 to TRBJ1-5; the D gene is possibly TRBD1 (6 bases). This CDR3 comprises 18 residues. The germline V and J ends were trimmed by 8 bases and 1 base, with 24 bases remaining between them. Germline CDR1 reads SEHNR; CDR2 reads FQNEAQ (reference sequence). The CDR3 region is CASSPENYREGSNQPQHF. CDR3 coding DNA: TGTGCCAGCTCCCCAGAAAATTACAGGGAGGGCAGCAATCAGCCCCAGCATTTT.

This clone was seen a single time. The chain links TRBV6-5 to TRBJ2-7; D may be TRBD1 (6 bases). The V end lost 5 bases, the J end lost 6 bases, and 14 bases lay between the germline ends. Per germline, CDR1 MNHEY and CDR2 SVGAGI. The CDR3 extends over 13 amino acids. The CDR3, as DNA: TGTGCCAGCAGTCAGGACAGAGTCTCCGAGCAGTACTTC. Translation gives CASSQDRVSEQYF.

The chain recombines TRBV6-5 with TRBJ1-5, with 9 nucleotides matching TRBD1. The CDR3 runs to 13 residues. The V gene's germline CDR1 is MNHEY and CDR2 SVGAGI. The V segment lost 7 bases and the J segment 5 bases; nucleotides outside the gene matches: 3. CDR3 sequence (DNA): TGTGCCAGCACTACAGGGGGCGATCAGCCCCAGCATTTT. Amino acids: CASTTGGDQPQHF.

The rearrangement uses TRBV19 and TRBJ2-6; no clear D. This CDR3 is built from 14 residues. The V and J ends lost 9 bases and 0 bases respectively, with 9 bases between them. Germline assignment: CDR1 LNHDA and CDR2 SQIVND (reference sequence). CDR3 loop: CASKDSSGANVLTF. CDR3 coding DNA: TGTGCCAGCAAAGATAGCTCTGGGGCCAACGTCCTGACTTTC.

A few counts support this clone. V and J are TRBV28 and TRBJ1-5; 8 bases agree with TRBD1. Germline V gene sequence: CDR1 MDHEN, CDR2 SYDVKM. The CDR3 has 16 amino acids. Trimming took 3 bases from V and 7 from J; bases not matched to a gene: 11. The CDR3 sequence: CASSFHGRGLLQPQHF. In nucleotides, the CDR3 is TGTGCCAGCAGTTTCCACGGCAGGGGGCTTCTACAGCCCCAGCATTTT.

The rearrangement joins TRBV27 to TRBJ1-2; 7 nucleotides align to TRBD1. The CDR3 is 15 amino acids. Trimming cost V 3 bases and J 3 bases; bases outside gene matches: 7. Germline CDR1 and CDR2: MNHEY and SMNVEV (reference sequence). The CDR3 region is CASSLDYRGYYGYTF. CDR3 coding DNA: TGTGCCAGCAGTTTGGATTACAGGGGTTACTATGGCTACACCTTC.

The chain combines TRBV4-1 with TRBJ2-7; 7 bases align to TRBD2. Germline CDR1 is MGHRA and CDR2 is YSYEKL. The V and J ends lost 4 bases and 5 bases, in that order; junction bases with no gene match: 17. The CDR3 is made up of 17 amino acids. The chain's CDR3 is CASSRVAGGGRADEQYF. In DNA form, the CDR3 reads TGCGCCAGCAGCCGAGTGGCCGGGGGAGGGAGGGCCGACGAGCAGTACTTC.